This TCR beta chain stems from a study of T cell changes during pregnancy in multiple sclerosis. V lost 3 bases to trimming and J lost 0 bases, with 10 bases between them. The CDR3 totals 15 residues. Germline V lookup: CDR1 SEHNR, CDR2 FQNEAQ (reference sequence). The assay was immunoSEQ multiplex PCR, and TCRdb's table has in-frame clones only and misses some. The sample yields approximately 58,000 clones, approximately 90% seen once. The clonotype originates from a female donor in good health, enrolled as a control in a pregnancy study. The chain has TRBV7-9 and TRBJ2-3, with D unresolved. Sequences were derived from CD4+ T cells from peripheral blood mononuclear cells, sampled after pregnancy. The chain's CDR3 is CASSFGMTSTDTQYF. The DNA of the CDR3 is TGTGCCAGCAGCTTTGGTATGACTAGCACAGATACGCAGTATTTT.